The 20 T cell receptor beta chains in this list originate from one sample, sequenced in a study of shared clonotypes between healthy human individuals. Data came from immunoSEQ multiplex PCR; TCRdb stores just in-frame clones and leaves some out. This sample carries about 1.9 million clones, about 94% of them seen once, and the ten largest clones take approximately 1.7%. CD8 cells classed as naive were CD45RO-negative and positively selected for CCR7, excluding terminally differentiated effector memory CD45RA+ cells. Specimen: naive CD8+ T cells from PBMCs. Every receptor here comes from a man younger than 35 in good health. Some clones in this sample may be carry-over from other donors' samples.

The V gene is TRBV7-9, the J gene TRBJ2-2; the D gene is possibly TRBD2 (5 bases). CDR1 and CDR2 from the germline V gene are SEHNR and FQNEAQ (reference sequence). V lost 2 bases, J lost 0 bases, and 16 bases lay in between. The CDR3 totals 18 residues. CDR3 bases: TGTGCCAGCAGCTTATCTGCGTTTATAGCGACGAACACCGGGGAGCTGTTTTTT. Translated, it gives CASSLSAFIATNTGELFF.

The rearrangement links TRBV2 to TRBJ2-7; 9 bases are shared with TRBD2. V was clipped by 9 bases and J by 1 base; unmatched bases: 7. CDR1 is SNHLY and CDR2 is FYNNEI in the germline V gene. This CDR3 contains 14 residues. The CDR3 region has the DNA TGTGCCAGGCGGGTACTAGCGGGTTCCTACGAGCAGTACTTC. It yields the protein CARRVLAGSYEQYF.

This chain joins TRBV27 and TRBJ2-1; a weak D match, TRBD1 (5 bases). The CDR3 loop spans 14 amino acids. Trimming removed 6 bases at V and 1 base at J, with 10 bases between. Per germline, CDR1 MNHEY and CDR2 SMNVEV (reference sequence). CDR3 amino acids: CASRSDRSYNEQFF. The CDR3 DNA is TGTGCCAGCAGGTCCGACAGATCCTACAATGAGCAGTTCTTC.

This chain uses TRBV2 with TRBJ2-5, with 13 nucleotides matching TRBD2. The V segment lost 6 bases and the J segment 3 bases; nucleotides outside the gene matches: 16. Per the germline V gene, CDR1 is SNHLY and CDR2 is FYNNEI. The CDR3 has 19 amino acids. This CDR3 reads CASRARTSGSEARKETQYF. Written as DNA, the CDR3 is TGTGCCAGCAGGGCGAGGACTAGCGGGAGTGAGGCCCGCAAAGAGACCCAGTACTTC.

The V call is TRBV27, the J call TRBJ2-1, with D unclear. Trimming pared 6 bases from V and 4 bases from J, leaving 10 bases between. The CDR3 covers 13 residues. The germline CDR1 and CDR2 sequences are MNHEY and SMNVEV (reference sequence). CDR3 in DNA: TGTGCCAGCAGCAATGCGGTATACAATGAGCAGTTCTTC. Encoded protein: CASSNAVYNEQFF.

The V call is TRBV5-1, the J call TRBJ1-2; 9 positions match TRBD1. V trimming: 4 bases; J trimming: 7 bases; junction bases outside the gene matches: 11. This CDR3 is built from 15 residues. Germline V gene sequence: CDR1 SGHRS, CDR2 YFSETQ. CDR3: CASSLWDREASGYTF. For the CDR3, the DNA is TGCGCCAGCAGCCTCTGGGACAGGGAAGCTTCTGGCTACACCTTC.

The rearrangement joins TRBV5-1 to TRBJ2-3, with 8 nucleotides matching TRBD1. Germline V gene sequence: CDR1 SGHRS, CDR2 YFSETQ. There are 16 residues in the CDR3. With V trimmed by 4 bases and J by 2 bases, 9 bases remained unmatched. CDR3 in DNA: TGCGCCAGCAGCCCTCAGGGACAGGCGGCCACAGATACGCAGTATTTT. It specifies CASSPQGQAATDTQYF.

This clone was recorded once. This sample includes further DNA sequences coding for the same CDR3. V and J are TRBV7-6 and TRBJ2-1, with 10 bases lining up with TRBD2. This CDR3 is 15 amino acids long. CDR1 is SGHVS and CDR2 is FNYEAQ in the germline V gene. With 5 bases clipped from V and 3 bases from J, the junction kept 4 bases outside the gene matches. As DNA, the CDR3 is TGTGCCAGCAGCCCCCGGACTAGCGGCTACAATGAGCAGTTCTTC. The encoded protein is CASSPRTSGYNEQFF.

The gene calls are TRBV5-4 and TRBJ2-7, with 7 bases matching TRBD2. V shed 0 bases and J 4 bases; nucleotides not matched to a gene: 7. This CDR3 contains 15 residues. The V gene's germline CDR1 is SGHNT and CDR2 YYREEE (reference sequence). The CDR3 region has the DNA TGTGCCAGCAGCTTGGTTGAGGGAGGGCCTTACGAGCAGTACTTC. Its translation is CASSLVEGGPYEQYF.

The chain couples TRBV19 to TRBJ2-4, with D maybe TRBD1 (6 bases). Germline V gene sequence: CDR1 LNHDA, CDR2 SQIVND (reference sequence). With 4 bases removed from V and 1 base from J, the gap between germline ends came to 14 bases. The CDR3 has 16 amino acids. CDR3 in DNA: TGTGCCAGTAGTAGTCAGGGGCCGGGGGCCAAAAACATTCAGTACTTC. Its protein product is CASSSQGPGAKNIQYF. The whole variable domain, remainder taken from reference TRBV19 and TRBJ2-4, is DGGITQSPKYLFRKEGQNVTLSCEQNLNHDAMYWYRQDPGQGLRLIYYSQIVNDFQKGDIAEGYSVSREKKESFPLTVTSAQKNPTAFYLCASSSQGPGAKNIQYFGAGTRLSVL.

The rearrangement joins TRBV25-1 to TRBJ1-2; 7 positions agree with TRBD1. CDR3 length equals 15 residues. In germline, CDR1 is MGHDK, CDR2 SYGVNS. Trimming cost V 4 bases and J 14 bases; bases outside gene matches: 19. The chain's CDR3 is CASSAIRRDSSSATF. The DNA for the CDR3 is TGTGCCAGCAGTGCTATCCGCCGGGACAGCTCTTCGGCTACCTTC.

This clone was seen just once. Given a much more abundant clone one base away, this may be a read error. The chain joins TRBV19 to TRBJ1-5, with D possibly TRBD1 on 6 matching bases. The CDR3 consists of 15 residues. Germline-derived CDR1 and CDR2 are LNHDA and SQIVND (reference sequence). Trimming stripped 6 bases from V and 0 bases from J, with 12 bases between. The CDR3 region has the DNA TGTGCCAGTAGCCTACAGGGTTTTAGCAATCAGCCCCAGCATTTT. This encodes CASSLQGFSNQPQHF.

The V call is TRBV19, the J call TRBJ2-2, with 7 bases lining up with TRBD1. In germline, CDR1 is LNHDA, CDR2 SQIVND (reference sequence). The trim removed 11 bases at V and 2 bases at J, leaving 11 bases unmatched. There are 15 residues in the CDR3. The CDR3 DNA sequence: TGTGCCTCTTGGTTTAGGGGGCATAACACCGGGGAGCTGTTTTTT. Translating gives CASWFRGHNTGELFF.

The chain's CDR3 is CASSAGRARRGEQFF. CDR3 DNA sequence: TGTGCCAGCAGCGCTGGCAGGGCCAGAAGGGGGGAGCAGTTCTTC. This chain links TRBV9 with TRBJ2-1; TRBD1 is a possible D gene (6 bases). The V end was cut by 3 bases, the J end by 10 bases, with 20 bases between. This CDR3 has 15 residues. Germline assignment: CDR1 SGDLS and CDR2 YYNGEE.

V is TRBV7-9 and J is TRBJ2-5; D ambiguous. V was trimmed by 0 bases and J by 1 base, leaving 12 bases between them. The CDR3 covers 16 residues. Germline values: CDR1 SEHNR, CDR2 FQNEAQ (reference sequence). The CDR3 protein is CASSLANSDSQETQYF. The DNA of the CDR3 is TGTGCCAGCAGCTTAGCGAATTCCGACTCCCAAGAGACCCAGTACTTC.

This clone came up once. The V call is TRBV28, the J call TRBJ2-7; 8 nucleotides line up with TRBD1. This CDR3 is built from 14 residues. Looked up from germline, CDR1 is MDHEN and CDR2 is SYDVKM. V dropped 5 bases and J dropped 1; count of bases not matched to a gene: 4. The CDR3, as DNA: TGTGCCAGCAGTCACAGGGGGGTATCCTACGAGCAGTACTTC. Residues: CASSHRGVSYEQYF.

Remarks on this clone: Within the sample, other DNA sequences also encode this same CDR3. The rearrangement joins TRBV27 to TRBJ2-2; the match to TRBD2 covers 9 bases. Germline V gene data show CDR1 as MNHEY and CDR2 as SMNVEV (reference sequence). The trim removed 2 bases at V and 5 bases at J, leaving 9 bases unmatched. This CDR3 is built from 17 residues. CDR3 nucleotide sequence: TGTGCCAGCAGTTTACTTGCGGGAGGGCCCGGAACCGGGGAGCTGTTTTTT. Translation: CASSLLAGGPGTGELFF.

The V and J genes are TRBV4-3 and TRBJ2-3, with 10 bases lining up with TRBD2. CDR1 is LGHNA, CDR2 YSLEER, per germline. V lost 0 bases, J lost 2 bases, and 5 bases stayed unmatched. CDR3 size: 17 residues. The CDR3 DNA is TGCGCCAGCAGCCAAGATGGACTAGCGGATTTCACAGATACGCAGTATTTT. Translated, it gives CASSQDGLADFTDTQYF.

The chain combines TRBV7-8 with TRBJ2-7; perhaps TRBD2 as D (6 bases). CDR3 length equals 15 residues. With 7 bases removed from V and 6 bases from J, the gap between germline ends came to 22 bases. Germline assignment: CDR1 SGHVS and CDR2 FQNEAQ. CDR3 protein: CASTPAASVRPEQYF. In nucleotides, the CDR3 is TGTGCCAGCACCCCGGCGGCTAGCGTGCGTCCCGAGCAGTACTTC.

About this clone: Other nucleotide sequences in the sample specify the same CDR3. CDR3: CASSLISGQGPYEQYF. Written as DNA, the CDR3 is TGTGCCAGCAGTTTGATTTCGGGACAGGGACCCTACGAGCAGTACTTC. V usage is TRBV27 and J usage is TRBJ2-7; 9 nucleotides match TRBD1. This CDR3 spans 16 amino acids. From germline, CDR1 is MNHEY and CDR2 SMNVEV (reference sequence). Trimming took 3 bases from V and 2 from J; bases not matched to a gene: 8.